The clone carrying this TCR beta chain was counted ten times or more. In TCRdb, the 5' RACE reads were re-called with MiXCR into one record per CDR3 protein. In the table there are approximately 70,000 distinct CDR3 sequences, about 9.4% of which are singletons. The data are from a study of early T cells in non-severe SARS-CoV-2 infection. The specimen was whole blood, collected at baseline. This clonotype was obtained from an adult who was a healthcare worker with PCR-confirmed SARS-CoV-2 infection or an uninfected control (not recorded which).

As DNA, the CDR3 is TGCAGCGTTGCGGACGGAACCAATCAGCCCCAGCATTTT. Protein sequence: CSVADGTNQPQHF. V gene TRBV29-1 combines with J gene TRBJ1-5; no clear D gene. The CDR3 runs to 13 residues. CDR1 is SQVTM, CDR2 ANQGSEA, per germline. Trimming shortened V by 4 bases and J by 3 bases, and 10 bases separated the two germline ends.